This entry features one T cell receptor (beta chain) sequence. V gave up 6 bases and J gave up 0 bases, with 15 bases separating them. The CDR3 sequence is 17 residues long. Germline-derived CDR1 and CDR2 are MNHNS and SASEGT. The record originates from a study of regulatory T cells in long-lasting Graves disease. Specified time point: newly diagnosed GD, antithyroid drugs for less than 3 months. Making the TCR library involved RNA that had been extracted from PBMCs. Through Arm-PCR of CDR3 regions and iRepertoire HTBI primers, TCR beta libraries were built. Using its own MiXCR run on the multiplex PCR reads, TCRdb lists one record per CDR3 protein. The table includes 350,000 to 450,000 distinct CDR3 sequences, 10% to 15% detected once. In addition, the sample was reused for a study of T cells in Graves' hyperthyroidism and ophthalmopathy.

This sequence joins TRBV6-1 and TRBJ1-6, with a tentative D call TRBD1 (6 bases). The receptor comes from a woman in her late teens or twenties with Graves disease. The sequenced sample was peripheral blood mononuclear cells (PBMCs), obtained at new diagnosis, from a patient treated with antithyroid drugs. The CDR3 nucleotides are TGTGCCAGCAGCGTGACCGGGGGCGGCTCCTATAATTCACCCCTCCACTTT. Its protein product is CASSVTGGGSYNSPLHF.